These T cell receptor beta chains were read from a single sample in a study of blood T cell repertoires in COVID-19. The repertoire was sequenced with immunoSEQ multiplex PCR; TCRdb's copy has only in-frame clones and lacks some. Found here are about 150,000 clones, around 84% of them singletons; the top ten hold approximately 5%. The sample was peripheral blood. The source of these receptors is a woman aged 45-60 years with acute or convalescent COVID-19. Both conserved end residues are part of each CDR3. Each record gives: clone size, D gene, V gene, J gene, CDR3 DNA, CDR3 protein. D genes are given only for firm matches. Some rows have no size entry. The others give once, few or many, or a class for an expanded clone.

-,TRBD2,TRBV18,TRBJ2-1,TGTGCCAGCTCACCTTTGGGAGGGGACGCTTGGAATGAGCAGTTCTTC,CASSPLGGDAWNEQFF
many,-,TRBV9,TRBJ2-5,TGTGCCAGCAGCGTAGGAGCCCAGGGCCTCCAAGAGACCCAGTACTTC,CASSVGAQGLQETQYF
-,-,TRBV28,TRBJ1-2,TGTGCCAGCACCTCCCCGGGAGACTATGGCTACACCTTC,CASTSPGDYGYTF
-,-,TRBV28,TRBJ1-5,TGTGCCAGCAGTTTAACAGGGCATCAGCCCCAGCATTTT,CASSLTGHQPQHF
-,-,TRBV7-2,TRBJ1-6,TGTGCCAGCAGCTTAGAACCCAGCTATAATTCACCCCTCCACTTT,CASSLEPSYNSPLHF
-,TRBD1,TRBV12-3/TRBV12-4,TRBJ1-1,TGTGCCAGCAGGGACAGGGGTTCTGAAGCTTTCTTT,CASRDRGSEAFF
once,-,TRBV7-2,TRBJ2-7,TGTGCCAGCAGCTTATGGCCCCGCTCTCGAGGATACGAGCAGTACTTC,CASSLWPRSRGYEQYF
once,-,TRBV2,TRBJ2-7,TGTGCCAGCAGTGTAAACGGTCAGGGGTACGAGCAGTACTTC,CASSVNGQGYEQYF
-,TRBD2,TRBV7-9,TRBJ2-1,TGTGCCAGCACTACAGCGGGGGGGAATGAGCAGTTCTTC,CASTTAGGNEQFF
-,-,TRBV12-5,TRBJ1-1,TGTGCTAGCCAAGCCGGGGGGGCGACTGGTCCTGAAGCTTTCTTT,CASQAGGATGPEAFF
-,-,TRBV7-2,TRBJ2-3,TGTGCCAGCGAACGACCAGGGACAGATACGCAGTATTTT,CASERPGTDTQYF
-,-,TRBV9,TRBJ1-1,TGTGCCAGCAGCGTAGGGGGGGGCTGGGTGAACACTGAAGCTTTCTTT,CASSVGGGWVNTEAFF
-,TRBD1,TRBV11-1,TRBJ1-2,TGTGCCAGCAGCTCCCAGGGGGCGTTTGGCTACACCTTC,CASSSQGAFGYTF
few,-,TRBV19,TRBJ1-2,TGTGCCTCCAGAGGGAACTATGGCTACACCTTC,CASRGNYGYTF
-,TRBD1,TRBV11-2,TRBJ2-6,TGTGCCAGCACCCTAGGACAGGGGACTGGGGCCAACGTCCTGACTTTC,CASTLGQGTGANVLTF
-,TRBD1,TRBV3-1/TRBV3-2,TRBJ1-4,TGTGCCAGCAGCCAGGGGACAGGGGGCGAGGGTGAAAAACTGTTTTTT,CASSQGTGGEGEKLFF
-,TRBD1,TRBV7-3,TRBJ2-3,TGTGCCAGCAGCTTGGGGACAGGTACGACTCTGGATACGCAGTATTTT,CASSLGTGTTLDTQYF
few,TRBD1,TRBV19,TRBJ1-1,TGTGCCAGTAGTAATGGGACAGGGAAGAATGAAGCTTTCTTT,CASSNGTGKNEAFF
-,TRBD1,TRBV5-1,TRBJ1-5,TGCGCCAGCAGCCCCGGACAGGAGGACCAGCCCCAGCATTTT,CASSPGQEDQPQHF
-,TRBD1,TRBV19,TRBJ2-7,TGTGCCAGTAGTACCCGGGACAGTTACGAGCAGTACTTC,CASSTRDSYEQYF
once,TRBD2,TRBV18,TRBJ2-3,TGTGCCAGCTCCCGGGGTAGCGGGGGCGCCACAGATACGCAGTATTTT,CASSRGSGGATDTQYF
once,-,TRBV28,TRBJ1-5,TGTGCCAGCAGGGGGCGGCAAAGCAATCAGCCCCAGCATTTT,CASRGRQSNQPQHF
-,TRBD1,TRBV7-2,TRBJ1-1,TGTGCCAGCAGCTTTTCCCCACAGGGGGTAAGTGAAGCTTTCTTT,CASSFSPQGVSEAFF
-,-,TRBV29-1,TRBJ2-5,TGCAGCGTTGAAGAAATACGGGATGGCCAGTACTTC,CSVEEIRDGQYF
once,-,TRBV6-6,TRBJ1-3,TGTGCCAGCAGTCCTTGGACAAGCTCTGGAAACACCATATATTTT,CASSPWTSSGNTIYF
-,-,TRBV12-3/TRBV12-4,TRBJ1-1,TGTGCCAGCAGTAGAGAGATGAACACTGAAGCTTTCTTT,CASSREMNTEAFF
-,TRBD1,TRBV2,TRBJ2-4,TGTGCCAGCAGTGAGGGACAGAAAAACATTCAGTACTTC,CASSEGQKNIQYF
-,-,TRBV28,TRBJ2-5,TGTGCCAGCAGTCCCAGCGGACAAGAGACCCAGTACTTC,CASSPSGQETQYF
-,TRBD1,TRBV19,TRBJ2-3,TGTGCCAGTGCGGGACAGGGTTACACAGATACGCAGTATTTT,CASAGQGYTDTQYF
-,TRBD2,TRBV27,TRBJ2-5,TGTGCCAGCAGCCAGAGAGCGGGGGGCCTCCAAGAGACCCAGTACTTC,CASSQRAGGLQETQYF
-,-,TRBV6-2/TRBV6-3,TRBJ1-6,TGTGCCAGCAGTTACTCGACCAGGGTTAGGTCCCTCCACTTT,CASSYSTRVRSLHF